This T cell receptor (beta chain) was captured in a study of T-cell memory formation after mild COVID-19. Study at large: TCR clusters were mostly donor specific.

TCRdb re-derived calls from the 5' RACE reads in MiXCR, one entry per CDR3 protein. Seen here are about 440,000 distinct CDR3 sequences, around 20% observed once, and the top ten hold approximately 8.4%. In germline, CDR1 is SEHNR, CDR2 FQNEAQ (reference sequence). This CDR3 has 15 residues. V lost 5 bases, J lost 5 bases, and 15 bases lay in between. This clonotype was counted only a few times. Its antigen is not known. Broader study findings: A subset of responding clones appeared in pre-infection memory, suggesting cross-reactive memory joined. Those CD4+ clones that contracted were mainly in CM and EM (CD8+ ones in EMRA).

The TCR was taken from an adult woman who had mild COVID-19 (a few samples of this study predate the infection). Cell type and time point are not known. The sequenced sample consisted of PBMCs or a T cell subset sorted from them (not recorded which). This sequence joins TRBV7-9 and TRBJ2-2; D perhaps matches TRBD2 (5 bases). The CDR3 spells CASSGREGRTGELFF. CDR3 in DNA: TGTGCCAGCAGCGGTCGAGAGGGTCGGACCGGGGAGCTGTTTTTT. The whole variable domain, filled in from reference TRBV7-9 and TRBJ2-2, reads DTGVSQNPRHKITKRGQNVTFRCDPISEHNRLYWYRQTLGQGPEFLTYFQNEAQLEKSRLLSDRFSAERPKGSFSTLEIQRTEQGDSAMYLCASSGREGRTGELFFGEGSRLTVL.